Presented here are 26 T cell receptor beta chains from one specimen sequenced in a study of blood T cell repertoires in COVID-19. Data came from immunoSEQ multiplex PCR; TCRdb stores just in-frame clones and leaves some out. This table has 270,000 or so clones, 86% appearing once. The sequenced sample consisted of PBMCs or T cells enriched from blood (not recorded which). The origin of the receptors is a woman aged 18-30 years who had recovered from COVID-19.

The rearrangement joins TRBV15 to TRBJ1-1; 10 bases line up with TRBD1. Germline V gene sequence: CDR1 LNHNV, CDR2 YYDKDF (reference sequence). The CDR3 contains 17 residues. V lost 1 base and J lost 4; bases outside the gene matches: 9. CDR3 DNA: TGTGCCACCAGCAGAGGTCTAATCCGGGACAGGGGCACTGAAGCTTTCTTT. Amino acids: CATSRGLIRDRGTEAFF.

This sequence joins TRBV14 and TRBJ2-1; no clear D gene. The germline CDR1 and CDR2 sequences are SGHDN and FVKESK. Deletions cut 4 bases from V and 2 bases from J, with 9 bases between. This CDR3 is 14 amino acids long. CDR3 DNA: TGTGCCAGCAGCCCGGTACTCCCCTACAATGAGCAGTTCTTC. Its translation: CASSPVLPYNEQFF.

The CDR3 DNA sequence: TGTGCCAGTAGTCCCCAGGGCGGCTCCTGGGCCACTGAAGCTTTCTTT. Its protein is CASSPQGGSWATEAFF. The chain is built from TRBV19 and TRBJ1-1, with D perhaps TRBD1 (5 bases). Per germline, CDR1 LNHDA and CDR2 SQIVND (reference sequence). CDR3 length: 16 amino acids. V lost 5 bases and J 4 bases, leaving 20 bases between the germline ends. Looking up the rest from reference TRBV19 and TRBJ1-1 gives the full variable domain: DGGITQSPKYLFRKEGQNVTLSCEQNLNHDAMYWYRQDPGQGLRLIYYSQIVNDFQKGDIAEGYSVSREKKESFPLTVTSAQKNPTAFYLCASSPQGGSWATEAFFGQGTRLTVV.

V gene TRBV27 combines with J gene TRBJ1-5; 10 bases map to TRBD1. CDR3 length: 15 amino acids. Losses at the gene ends were 3 bases for V and 3 bases for J; bases not matched to a gene: 2. The germline V gene has CDR1 MNHEY and CDR2 SMNVEV (reference sequence). CDR3 in amino acids: CASSLGQGYNQPQHF. The CDR3 region has the DNA TGTGCCAGCAGTTTGGGACAGGGGTACAATCAGCCCCAGCATTTT.

The rearrangement uses TRBV5-1 and TRBJ2-1, with TRBD2 identical over 7 bases. CDR3 length: 15 residues. The J segment lost 10 bases and the V segment lost 4 bases, leaving 14 bases of the junction unmatched. From germline, CDR1 is SGHRS and CDR2 YFSETQ. CDR3 protein: CASSNPGLAVREQFF. CDR3 sequence (DNA): TGCGCCAGCAGCAACCCCGGTCTAGCGGTTCGGGAGCAGTTCTTC.

This chain links TRBV19 with TRBJ2-7, with 8 bases lining up with TRBD2. The J segment lost 3 bases and the V segment lost 6 bases, leaving 10 bases of the junction unmatched. Germline-derived CDR1 and CDR2 are LNHDA and SQIVND (reference sequence). The CDR3 extends over 15 amino acids. The CDR3 loop reads CASRKSGSWYYEQYF. Written as DNA, the CDR3 is TGTGCCAGTAGAAAGAGCGGGAGTTGGTACTACGAGCAGTACTTC.

The gene calls are TRBV28 and TRBJ2-1, with 10 bases that match TRBD1. Germline values: CDR1 MDHEN, CDR2 SYDVKM. There are 16 residues in the CDR3. The trim removed 2 bases at V and 6 bases at J, leaving 7 bases unmatched. The CDR3 DNA reads TGTGCCAGCAGTTTACGTCCGGGACAGGGGTCCAATGAGCAGTTCTTC. It encodes CASSLRPGQGSNEQFF.

CDR3 sequence: CASSYSIIFSGRCSYEQYF. In nucleotides, the CDR3 is TGTGCCAGCAGCTATAGCATCATTTTCAGCGGGAGGTGCTCCTACGAGCAGTACTTC. The J gene is TRBJ2-7, the V gene TRBV7-3, with 9 bases identical to TRBD2. With V trimmed by 4 bases and J by 0 bases, 16 bases remained unmatched. CDR3 size: 19 residues. CDR1 SGHTA and CDR2 FQGTGA come from the germline V gene.

The rearrangement links TRBV7-9 to TRBJ2-1; 10 bases are a match to TRBD2. Unmatched junction bases numbered 5, after V lost 4 bases and J lost 2 bases. Germline CDR1 SEHNR, CDR2 FQNEAQ (reference sequence). The length of the CDR3 is 16 residues. CDR3 DNA sequence: TGTGCCAGCAGCTCTACTAGCGGGGTAACCTACAATGAGCAGTTCTTC. Protein product: CASSSTSGVTYNEQFF.

The CDR3 nucleotides read TGTGCCAGCAGCGAGATGGGACTAGCGGGGTCCTACAATGAGCAGTTCTTC. It translates to CASSEMGLAGSYNEQFF. The rearrangement uses TRBV9 and TRBJ2-1; 13 nucleotides match TRBD2. This CDR3 is built from 17 residues. V was clipped by 3 bases and J by 1 base; unmatched bases: 4. The germline V gene has CDR1 SGDLS and CDR2 YYNGEE. Based on the CDR3 plus reference TRBV9 and TRBJ2-1, the full variable domain is DSGVTQTPKHLITATGQRVTLRCSPRSGDLSVYWYQQSLDQGLQFLIQYYNGEERAKGNILERFSAQQFPDLHSELNLSSLELGDSALYFCASSEMGLAGSYNEQFFGPGTRLTVL.

The chain employs TRBV4-1 and TRBJ2-1; D gene uncertain. Trimming shortened V by 4 bases and J by 0 bases, and 4 bases separated the two germline ends. This CDR3 spans 13 amino acids. Germline V CDR1 and CDR2: MGHRA, YSYEKL. This CDR3 is CASSPGSYNEQFF. CDR3 coding DNA: TGCGCCAGCAGCCCGGGCTCCTACAATGAGCAGTTCTTC.

The chain combines TRBV6-5 with TRBJ2-5; D remains unclear. The CDR3 is made up of 13 amino acids. The germline CDR1 and CDR2 sequences are MNHEY and SVGAGI. V lost 7 bases and J 5 bases, leaving 14 bases between the germline ends. The CDR3 region is CASTASLSETQYF. CDR3 DNA sequence: TGTGCCAGCACGGCTAGTTTGTCGGAGACCCAGTACTTC.

The CDR3 DNA sequence: TGTGCCAGCAGTTTACAGAAGAACACCGGGGAGCTGTTTTTT. This gives the protein CASSLQKNTGELFF. The V and J genes are TRBV27 and TRBJ2-2; unclear D gene. Looked up from germline, CDR1 is MNHEY and CDR2 is SMNVEV (reference sequence). Trimming removed 2 bases at V and 1 base at J, with 5 bases between. This CDR3 is built from 14 residues.

The chain carries TRBV6-5 and TRBJ1-4; D is unresolved. V shed 7 bases and J shed 4 bases, with 13 bases lying between them. This CDR3 is built from 14 residues. The germline V gene has CDR1 MNHEY and CDR2 SVGAGI. CDR3 DNA: TGTGCCAGCAAAACAGCTCAAGTTAATGAAAAACTGTTTTTT. Translation: CASKTAQVNEKLFF.

This clone was seen only once. This chain connects TRBV13 to TRBJ2-1, with TRBD2 identical over 10 bases. The V segment lost 10 bases and the J segment 5 bases; nucleotides outside the gene matches: 8. The CDR3 runs to 14 residues. Germline V gives CDR1 PRHDT, CDR2 FYEKMQ (reference sequence). The DNA of the CDR3 is TGTGCCACCAAAGCGGGGGGGTTGCACAATGAGCAGTTCTTC. This encodes CATKAGGLHNEQFF.

The chain's CDR3 is CASSPSDRDNSPLHF. CDR3 bases: TGTGCCAGCAGCCCGTCAGACAGGGATAATTCACCCCTCCACTTT. This sequence joins TRBV9 and TRBJ1-6; 7 bases match TRBD1. The CDR3 is 15 residues long. The ends lost 4 bases at V and 5 bases at J; junction bases unmatched: 6. Germline V CDR1 and CDR2: SGDLS, YYNGEE.

This chain connects TRBV24-1 to TRBJ2-7; tentative D call: TRBD1 (6 bases). This CDR3 comprises 17 residues. The germline gives CDR1 KGHDR, CDR2 SFDVKD. V lost 0 bases to trimming and J lost 0 bases, with 14 bases between them. CDR3 protein: CATSDLNQGFYSYEQYF. Here the CDR3 DNA reads TGTGCCACCAGTGATTTGAACCAGGGGTTCTACTCCTACGAGCAGTACTTC.

This chain links TRBV9 with TRBJ2-1, with D possibly being TRBD2 (6 bases). The germline gives CDR1 SGDLS, CDR2 YYNGEE. This CDR3 is 15 amino acids long. V dropped 0 bases and J dropped 3 bases, with 10 bases sitting between them. CDR3: CASSVGVDYYNEQFF. Written as DNA, the CDR3 is TGTGCCAGCAGCGTAGGGGTGGACTACTACAATGAGCAGTTCTTC.

This clone was seen only once. This chain joins TRBV19 and TRBJ1-2, with D maybe TRBD1 (6 bases). The ends were cut back, 4 bases at V and 4 bases at J, with 22 bases in the middle. Germline CDR1 is LNHDA and CDR2 is SQIVND (reference sequence). The CDR3 length is 17 residues. The CDR3, as DNA: TGTGCCAGTAGTAACCGGGACCTCAACTCAGGGGCCTATGGCTACACCTTC. This sequence encodes CASSNRDLNSGAYGYTF. The complete variable domain, with remaining parts taken from reference TRBV19 and TRBJ1-2, reads DGGITQSPKYLFRKEGQNVTLSCEQNLNHDAMYWYRQDPGQGLRLIYYSQIVNDFQKGDIAEGYSVSREKKESFPLTVTSAQKNPTAFYLCASSNRDLNSGAYGYTFGSGTRLTVV.

This clone occurred a few times. The chain employs TRBV18 and TRBJ2-1; D is uncertain. The V gene's germline CDR1 is KGHSH and CDR2 LQKENI. This CDR3 spans 12 amino acids. The V gene lost 2 bases and the J gene lost 7 bases, with 6 bases spanning the gap. CDR3 DNA sequence: TGTGCCAGCTCACCAGCAGAAAATGAGCAGTTCTTC. Encoded protein: CASSPAENEQFF.

The table lists this clone with a count of one. The J gene is TRBJ1-4, the V gene TRBV2; D gene unclear. The germline V and J ends were trimmed by 6 bases and 0 bases, with 8 bases remaining between them. There are 14 residues in the CDR3. Germline CDR1 is SNHLY and CDR2 is FYNNEI. The CDR3 DNA sequence: TGTGCCAGCAGAACAGCTACAACTAATGAAAAACTGTTTTTT. Protein: CASRTATTNEKLFF.

The J gene is TRBJ1-2, the V gene TRBV18; 7 nucleotides match TRBD1. Germline trimming cut 3 bases from V and 4 bases from J; bases unmatched to any gene: 17. The CDR3 extends over 18 amino acids. Germline lookup yields CDR1 KGHSH and CDR2 LQKENI. The CDR3 protein is CASSPEISDGTDLYGYTF. CDR3 coding DNA: TGTGCCAGCTCACCCGAAATCTCTGATGGGACAGATCTCTATGGCTACACCTTC.

This clone was seen once. CDR3 sequence (DNA): TGTGCCAGCAGCACGCCGACTAGCGGGATAAGGGAGACCCAGTACTTC. It is translated as CASSTPTSGIRETQYF. V gene TRBV9 combines with J gene TRBJ2-5, with 11 bases identical to TRBD2. Germline V gives CDR1 SGDLS, CDR2 YYNGEE. The trim removed 4 bases at V and 5 bases at J, leaving 10 bases unmatched. The CDR3 is 16 amino acids.

This chain joins TRBV10-2 and TRBJ1-3, with D possibly being TRBD1 (6 bases). Germline CDR1 and CDR2: WSHSY and SAAADI. There are 16 residues in the CDR3. The V end was cut by 3 bases, the J end by 4 bases, with 16 bases between. The CDR3 DNA reads TGCGCCAGCAGTGAAAGGACAGCCGAAATAGGAAACACCATATATTTT. It translates to CASSERTAEIGNTIYF.

This clone was seen only a few times. The chain uses TRBV27 and TRBJ2-1; D perhaps matches TRBD2 (5 bases). Per the germline V gene, CDR1 is MNHEY and CDR2 is SMNVEV (reference sequence). Trimming pared 5 bases from V and 7 bases from J, leaving 21 bases between. CDR3 length: 16 residues. The chain's CDR3 is CASSIIGSYGVNEQFF. As DNA, the CDR3 is TGTGCCAGCAGTATTATAGGGAGCTACGGTGTAAATGAGCAGTTCTTC.

V usage is TRBV28 and J usage is TRBJ2-1; the D is unclear. V was shortened by 6 bases and J by 8 bases, with 14 bases between the two germline ends. Germline lookup yields CDR1 MDHEN and CDR2 SYDVKM. The CDR3 runs to 13 residues. In nucleotides, the CDR3 is TGTGCCAGCAGCAACCGCCCCCGGGATGAGCAGTTCTTC. Translated, it gives CASSNRPRDEQFF.